This is a list of T cell receptor beta chains from one sample in a study of control samples from healthy donors and cancer patients. Sequencing used immunoSEQ multiplex PCR; TCRdb keeps in-frame clones, though not all of them. Of under 30,000 clones in the sample, approximately 85% were seen once. Sequencing used PBMCs. These receptors were taken from a woman aged 55-69 years with head and neck cancer. The CDR3 runs from the conserved cysteine through the conserved F or W. D genes are given only for firm matches. Clone size is given for some rows only: seen once, a few or many times, or a class if the clone is expanded.

cdr3_nt cdr3_aa j_call v_call d_call clone_size
TGTGCCAGCAGGGGGAGAGAGGCGGGGTTTTTGACCCAGTACTTC CASRGREAGFLTQYF TRBJ2-5 TRBV6-6 . .
TGTGCCAGCAGTGAGATAGAGAACACTGAAGCTTTCTTT CASSEIENTEAFF TRBJ1-1 TRBV2 . .
TGTGCCAGTTCCTCAAACAGGGATCAGCCCCAGCATTTT CASSSNRDQPQHF TRBJ1-5 TRBV19 . .
TGTGCCAGCAGTGAAGTGGGGACAGGTTGGGGCGGCACTGAAGCTTTCTTT CASSEVGTGWGGTEAFF TRBJ1-1 TRBV6-1 TRBD1 .
TGTGCCAGCAGCAGGGACAGGGGGCAACACGAGCAGTACTTC CASSRDRGQHEQYF TRBJ2-7 TRBV7-2 TRBD1 .
TGTGCCAGCAGCATTAAGACAGGGGGCTTTAATGAAAAACTGTTTTTT CASSIKTGGFNEKLFF TRBJ1-4 TRBV9 TRBD1 .
TGTGCCAGCAGCCAAGCTAGCAGAGTGGCTTTCTTT CASSQASRVAFF TRBJ1-1 TRBV3-1/TRBV3-2 . once
TGCGCCAGCAGCCAAGATCTGGGTCCAGATACGCAGTATTTT CASSQDLGPDTQYF TRBJ2-3 TRBV4-3 . .
TGTGCCAGTAGCGTTTGGGTCGACACGGCCACTGAAGCTTTCTTT CASSVWVDTATEAFF TRBJ1-1 TRBV19 . .
TGTGCCAGCAGCCCCCAAGGGGAAGAGACCCAGTACTTC CASSPQGEETQYF TRBJ2-5 TRBV4-2 . .
TGCGCCAGCAGCTTGGCCTTGGGGGGAAACATGAACACTGAAGCTTTCTTT CASSLALGGNMNTEAFF TRBJ1-1 TRBV5-1 . .
TGTGCCAGCAGTGCCGTGGGGGGGCAGTATGAGCAGTTCTTC CASSAVGGQYEQFF TRBJ2-1 TRBV2 . once
TGTGCCAGCAGCCCGGATATTAATTCACCCCTCCACTTT CASSPDINSPLHF TRBJ1-6 TRBV11-3 . few
TGCGCCACCAGGACAGGGGGCGCGAACACTGAAGCTTTCTTT CATRTGGANTEAFF TRBJ1-1 TRBV5-1 TRBD1 .
TGCGCCAGCAGTCTGGGGTCTGACACTGAAGCTTTCTTT CASSLGSDTEAFF TRBJ1-1 TRBV5-1 . .
TGTGCCAGCAGCCCCCGGATGGCTAGAGGCGGCTACACCTTC CASSPRMARGGYTF TRBJ1-2 TRBV7-2 . .
TGTGCCAGCAGATACGGGAACACTGAAGCTTTCTTT CASRYGNTEAFF TRBJ1-1 TRBV12-3/TRBV12-4 . .
TGCGCCAGCAGCCAAGATGTGAAGGCGACTAGTAATGAAAAACTGTTTTTT CASSQDVKATSNEKLFF TRBJ1-4 TRBV4-1 . .
TGTGCCAGTAGTATAGGTCAGGGAGACAATCAGCCCCAGCATTTT CASSIGQGDNQPQHF TRBJ1-5 TRBV19 . .
TGTGCCACCAGTGCTGGGCGCTCGACCTACAATGAGCAGTTCTTC CATSAGRSTYNEQFF TRBJ2-1 TRBV24-1 . .
TGTGCCAGCAGCTTAGGGGGTTCTAACTATGGCTACACCTTC CASSLGGSNYGYTF TRBJ1-2 TRBV3-1/TRBV3-2 . .
TGCAGCGTTACCATGGGGGGACTAGCGGGACCGGGGCAGTACTTC CSVTMGGLAGPGQYF TRBJ2-7 TRBV29-1 TRBD2 .
TGTGCCAGCAGCTTACACCGGGACATGAAGACCTCCTACAATGAGCAGTTCTTC CASSLHRDMKTSYNEQFF TRBJ2-1 TRBV7-9 . .
TGTGCCAGCAGCCCCCAGGGGGTCTCCTACGAGCAGTACTTC CASSPQGVSYEQYF TRBJ2-7 TRBV7-9 TRBD1 .
TGTGCCACCAGCAGAGGGGTCGTGAACACCGGGGAGCTGTTTTTT CATSRGVVNTGELFF TRBJ2-2 TRBV15 . .
TGCAGCGTTGTTTTCGGACTAGCGGGAAAGACAGATACGCAGTATTTT CSVVFGLAGKTDTQYF TRBJ2-3 TRBV29-1 TRBD2 .
TGTGCCAGCAGTGATGGACAGACACAAGAGACCCAGTACTTC CASSDGQTQETQYF TRBJ2-5 TRBV6-1 . .
TGTGCCAGCAGCTTGCCGGGTTCGGGGGCTGATCAGCCCCAGCATTTT CASSLPGSGADQPQHF TRBJ1-5 TRBV5-8 . once
TGTGCCAGCTCTACGAAACTCGACAGCATGGATGGAAATTCACCCCTCCACTTT CASSTKLDSMDGNSPLHF TRBJ1-6 TRBV18 . few
TGTGCCAGTAGTATAAGCGGAACAGGGGCGGGGAAACTGTTTTTT CASSISGTGAGKLFF TRBJ1-4 TRBV19 TRBD1 .
TGTGCCAGCAGCCAATATAGGGCCGAGGATTCACCCCTCCACTTT CASSQYRAEDSPLHF TRBJ1-6 TRBV4-2 . .
TGTGCCAGTAGTGCCACAGGGGGGCCTGAAGCTTTCTTT CASSATGGPEAFF TRBJ1-1 TRBV19 TRBD1 .
TGTGCCAGCAGCTTTGGAGGGTACAGGGGGCGGCCTCAGCCCCAGCATTTT CASSFGGYRGRPQPQHF TRBJ1-5 TRBV11-2 TRBD1 .
TGTGCCAGCAGTTACGAGCAGGGCGATTGGGACACTGAAGCTTTCTTT CASSYEQGDWDTEAFF TRBJ1-1 TRBV6-6 . .
TGTGCCAGCAGCCAGAGACAGGGGGGTAACAATGAGCAGTTCTTC CASSQRQGGNNEQFF TRBJ2-1 TRBV11-2 TRBD1 .
TGTGCCAGCAGCCTAGATCCAGACAATGAGCAGTTCTTC CASSLDPDNEQFF TRBJ2-1 TRBV11-1 . .
TGTGCCAGCAGCTCACTAGCGGGAGGGCGGGGTGAGCAGTTCTTC CASSSLAGGRGEQFF TRBJ2-1 TRBV5-8 TRBD2 once
TGTGCCAGTAGCAGGGTCGCGGGCTCCTATAATTCACCCCTCCACTTT CASSRVAGSYNSPLHF TRBJ1-6 TRBV19 . .
TGTGCCAGCAAGACTAGCGGACCAGATACGCAGTATTTT CASKTSGPDTQYF TRBJ2-3 TRBV5-5 TRBD2 .
TGTGCCAGCAGTTCCCGCACAGATACGCAGTATTTT CASSSRTDTQYF TRBJ2-3 TRBV28 . .
TGCGCCAGCAGTGCTGCGGGAGACAATGAGCAGTTCTTC CASSAAGDNEQFF TRBJ2-1 TRBV5-1 TRBD2 .
TGTGCCAGCAGCCATTCTAGCGCGGATCAAGAGACCCAGTACTTC CASSHSSADQETQYF TRBJ2-5 TRBV7-2 . .
TGCGCCAGCAGCTTAAACAAGGGGAGAGTCTACGAGCAGTACTTC CASSLNKGRVYEQYF TRBJ2-7 TRBV5-1 . .
TGTGCCAGCTCTTCCGGGACAGAAGAGACCCAGTACTTC CASSSGTEETQYF TRBJ2-5 TRBV18 TRBD1 .
TGTGCCAGCAGGGGGGGTTATAGCAATCAGCCCCAGCATTTT CASRGGYSNQPQHF TRBJ1-5 TRBV2 . .
TGTGCCAGCGGAGGGGTGGGACAGGGGAGCTACACCTTC CASGGVGQGSYTF TRBJ1-2 TRBV7-9 TRBD1 .
TGTGCCAGCAGCCCCCCCGAGACTCGAAGCACTGAAGCTTTCTTT CASSPPETRSTEAFF TRBJ1-1 TRBV5-6 . .